This TCR beta chain stems from a study of cytomegalovirus exposure and HLA in healthy donors. The PCR made use of 60 Vbeta and 13 Jbeta primers. Sequenced by immunoSEQ multiplex PCR; TCRdb stores in-frame clones only, minus some. Of some 140,000 clones listed, 73% are singletons. Notes on this clone: The target antigen is unknown.

The CDR3 covers 17 residues. V was trimmed by 4 bases and J by 1 base, leaving 19 bases between them. CDR1 and CDR2 from the germline V gene are SGHVS and FNYEAQ. Notes on the study in general: A later analysis reported that several of the most significant clusters appeared to be linked to common viral pathogens, among them Epstein-Barr virus.

V is TRBV7-6 and J is TRBJ2-5; D not certain. The origin of this receptor is a middle-aged woman in good health and CMV-seronegative. Source material: PBMCs. CDR3 protein: CASSSWSGARSQETQYF. CDR3 nucleotides: TGTGCCAGCAGCTCCTGGTCTGGAGCCAGAAGCCAAGAGACCCAGTACTTC.